This is a list of T cell receptor beta chains from one sample in a study of T-cell reconstitution after alpha-beta-depleted transplantation in children. TCRdb processed the PCR reads anew with MiXCR; each CDR3 protein has one entry. The data contain 200,000 to 250,000 distinct CDR3 sequences, 20% to 30% of them seen just once; the ten biggest clones take up about 4.8%. Material: PBMCs, mostly from graft donor cells, obtained 360 days after TCRalphabeta/CD19-depleted stem cell transplant. These receptors all come from a female patient aged 2-15 years who had a stem cell transplant for congenital amegakaryocytic thrombocytopenia, so the T cells may come from the graft donor. The CDR3 runs from the conserved cysteine through the conserved F or W. D genes are given only for firm matches. Clone size is not always given. Where it is, it says once, few, many or a class for expanded clones.

few	TRBJ2-5	TRBV2	TRBD2	CASRAGGKETQYF	TGTGCCAGCAGGGCGGGGGGGAAGGAGACCCAGTACTTC
many	TRBJ2-1	TRBV4-3	NA	CASSHEAGTTYNEQFF	TGCGCCAGCAGCCACGAAGCCGGGACAACCTACAATGAGCAGTTCTTC
NA	TRBJ2-5	TRBV20-1	NA	CSARSQETQYF	TGCAGTGCCCGATCCCAAGAGACCCAGTACTTC
NA	TRBJ1-4	TRBV15	NA	CATSRTTGTTNEKLFF	TGTGCCACCAGCAGGACCACAGGAACAACTAATGAAAAACTGTTTTTT
many	TRBJ2-7	TRBV10-3	NA	CAISENVGGVEQYF	TGTGCCATCAGTGAGAACGTCGGCGGGGTCGAGCAGTACTTC
NA	TRBJ2-5	TRBV29-1	TRBD2	CSVERGLASRETQYF	TGCAGCGTTGAAAGGGGACTAGCTTCGCGAGAGACCCAGTACTTC
NA	TRBJ1-1	TRBV20-1	NA	CSAAPNTEAFF	TGCAGTGCTGCCCCGAACACTGAAGCTTTCTTT
many	TRBJ2-1	TRBV18	TRBD2	CASSPPGLAGYNEQFF	TGTGCCAGCTCACCCCCGGGACTAGCGGGTTACAATGAGCAGTTCTTC
many	TRBJ2-7	TRBV3-1	NA	CASSQGVVTYEQYF	TGTGCCAGCAGCCAAGGGGTAGTTACCTACGAGCAGTACTTC
NA	TRBJ1-5	TRBV28	NA	CASKIKVSNQPQHF	TGTGCCAGCAAAATAAAGGTTAGCAATCAGCCCCAGCATTTT
few	TRBJ2-7	TRBV20-1	NA	CSARALRGLKNYEQYF	TGCAGTGCTAGAGCCTTGCGGGGGCTAAAGAACTACGAGCAGTACTTC
once	TRBJ2-1	TRBV20-1	TRBD2	CSATQRGYNEQFF	TGCAGTGCTACCCAGCGGGGCTACAATGAGCAGTTCTTC
many	TRBJ2-1	TRBV29-1	NA	CSVVAGDNEQFF	TGCAGCGTTGTAGCAGGGGACAATGAGCAGTTCTTC
NA	TRBJ2-3	TRBV11-2	NA	CASSLLGGGTDTQYF	TGTGCCAGCAGCTTATTGGGGGGAGGCACAGATACGCAGTATTTT
few	TRBJ1-2	TRBV7-9	NA	CASSLMDGPLGYTF	TGTGCCAGCAGCCTAATGGACGGACCGCTAGGCTACACCTTC
few	TRBJ2-2	TRBV24-1	NA	CATRPGPTGELFF	TGTGCCACCAGACCGGGGCCCACCGGGGAGCTGTTTTTT
NA	TRBJ2-1	TRBV14	NA	CASSQSVHNEQFF	TGTGCCAGCAGCCAGAGCGTGCACAATGAGCAGTTCTTC
NA	TRBJ2-1	TRBV20-1	NA	CSARVDEQFF	TGCAGTGCAAGAGTGGATGAGCAGTTCTTC
NA	TRBJ2-2	TRBV2	TRBD1	CASRTKRLNDRANTGELFF	TGTGCCAGCAGAACAAAAAGACTAAACGACAGGGCGAACACCGGGGAGCTGTTTTTT
few	TRBJ2-5	TRBV7-9	NA	CASTANMVGGETQYF	TGTGCCAGCACCGCGAATATGGTGGGGGGAGAGACCCAGTACTTC
few	TRBJ2-6	TRBV12-3/TRBV12-4	TRBD2	CASSAGGSGANVLTF	TGTGCCAGCAGCGCCGGGGGGAGCGGGGCCAACGTCCTGACTTTC
NA	TRBJ2-7	TRBV10-3	TRBD1	CAISPTGGKRDEQYF	TGTGCCATCAGTCCGACAGGGGGCAAGAGGGACGAGCAGTACTTC
few	TRBJ2-1	TRBV18	TRBD2	CASSPLGREGEQFF	TGTGCCAGCTCACCACTAGGTCGGGAGGGTGAGCAGTTCTTC
many	TRBJ2-1	TRBV29-1	TRBD2	CSVARSRDYPNNEQFF	TGCAGCGTTGCCCGCTCCCGGGACTACCCTAACAATGAGCAGTTCTTC
NA	TRBJ2-3	TRBV5-1	NA	CASSLEGTLTDTQYF	TGCGCCAGCAGCTTGGAAGGCACACTCACAGATACGCAGTATTTT
NA	TRBJ1-6	TRBV12-3/TRBV12-4	NA	CASMSWEHNSPLHF	TGTGCCAGCATGTCATGGGAGCATAATTCACCCCTCCACTTT
NA	TRBJ2-1	TRBV7-9	NA	CASTPPGAYNEQFF	TGTGCCAGCACCCCGCCGGGTGCCTACAATGAGCAGTTCTTC
NA	TRBJ2-5	TRBV6-1	NA	CASRKGGQETQYF	TGTGCCAGCAGAAAGGGGGGCCAAGAGACCCAGTACTTC
NA	TRBJ1-5	TRBV11-1	TRBD1	CASSLKGTGGFYSNQPQHF	TGTGCCAGCAGCTTAAAGGGGACAGGAGGGTTTTATAGCAATCAGCCCCAGCATTTT
NA	TRBJ1-3	TRBV12-3/TRBV12-4	NA	CASRRGAGNTIYF	TGTGCCAGCAGGCGGGGGGCCGGAAACACCATATATTTT
many	TRBJ2-1	TRBV7-9	TRBD2	CASSSERGTSGMTAYNEQFF	TGTGCCAGCAGCTCCGAAAGAGGGACTAGCGGGATGACAGCCTACAATGAGCAGTTCTTC
NA	TRBJ1-1	TRBV3-1	NA	CASSQADSFDPAFF	TGTGCCAGCAGCCAAGCGGACAGTTTCGACCCAGCTTTCTTT
many	TRBJ2-7	TRBV10-3	TRBD2	CAIKREGYEQYF	TGTGCCATCAAACGGGAGGGCTACGAGCAGTACTTC
NA	TRBJ2-6	TRBV4-3	NA	CASSQAHEGTGANVLTF	TGCGCCAGCAGCCAAGCTCATGAAGGGACTGGGGCCAACGTCCTGACTTTC
NA	TRBJ2-7	TRBV5-1	NA	CASSLELDSYEQYF	TGCGCCAGCAGCCTGGAGCTCGACTCCTACGAGCAGTACTTC
NA	TRBJ2-1	TRBV5-4	TRBD2	CASSFPSGNRNEQFF	TGTGCCAGCAGCTTCCCTAGCGGGAACCGCAATGAGCAGTTCTTC
NA	TRBJ2-1	TRBV4-1	NA	CASSPQGQKGASYNEQFF	TGCGCCAGCAGCCCCCAAGGTCAAAAAGGGGCTTCCTACAATGAGCAGTTCTTC
NA	TRBJ2-7	TRBV12-3/TRBV12-4	NA	CASSFSKRAYEQYF	TGTGCCAGCAGTTTTTCTAAGCGAGCCTACGAGCAGTACTTC
many	TRBJ2-3	TRBV7-7	NA	CASSLVVRTRPTDTQYF	TGTGCCAGCAGCTTAGTTGTCAGGACGAGGCCCACAGATACGCAGTATTTT
few	TRBJ2-5	TRBV20-1	TRBD2	CSAFRLAGLETQYF	TGCAGTGCTTTCCGACTAGCGGGGCTGGAGACCCAGTACTTC
few	TRBJ1-4	TRBV12-3/TRBV12-4	NA	CASSPRTGATNEKLFF	TGTGCCAGCAGTCCCCGAACCGGTGCAACTAATGAAAAACTGTTTTTT
NA	TRBJ2-5	TRBV12-3/TRBV12-4	NA	CASSKSAAQETQYF	TGTGCCAGCAGTAAAAGCGCGGCCCAAGAGACCCAGTACTTC
NA	TRBJ1-5	TRBV7-2	NA	CANSWPGGNQPQHF	TGTGCCAACAGCTGGCCAGGGGGCAATCAGCCCCAGCATTTT
many	TRBJ2-3	TRBV5-1	NA	CASSLGGPDTQYF	TGCGCCAGCAGCCTCGGGGGTCCAGATACGCAGTATTTT
NA	TRBJ2-3	TRBV6-2/TRBV6-3	TRBD1	CASTDRVRADTQYF	TGTGCCAGCACGGACAGGGTTCGGGCGGATACGCAGTATTTT